The 28 T cell receptor beta chains in this list originate from one sample, sequenced in a study of T cells in Graves' hyperthyroidism and ophthalmopathy. RNA transcripts yielded amplified TCR beta CDR3 regions. Primed by the HTBI set, a first-round RT-PCR was run on the TCR CDR3. MiXCR, applied by TCRdb to the multiplex PCR reads, yields one record per CDR3 protein. The profile shows over 500,000 distinct CDR3 sequences, about 15% of them singletons. The material sequenced was blood. The receptors originated from a woman aged 40-49 years with Graves' hyperthyroidism.

The chain recombines TRBV5-1 with TRBJ1-1, with TRBD1 matching 7 bases. The CDR3 loop spans 15 amino acids. Germline assignment: CDR1 SGHRS and CDR2 YFSETQ. V shed 4 bases, J shed 0 bases, and the junction held 6 bases outside the gene matches. This CDR3 is CASSQTGPMNTEAFF. The CDR3 bases are TGCGCCAGCAGCCAGACAGGGCCCATGAACACTGAAGCTTTCTTT.

This clonotype occurred many times. V and J are TRBV2 and TRBJ2-1; 8 nucleotides agree with TRBD1. This CDR3 has 15 residues. Per germline, CDR1 SNHLY and CDR2 FYNNEI. With 6 bases clipped from V and 0 bases from J, the junction kept 4 bases outside the gene matches. CDR3 nucleotide sequence: TGTGCCAGCAGGCCCGGGACAGGCTCCTACAATGAGCAGTTCTTC. Translating gives CASRPGTGSYNEQFF.

The sample holds a few counts of this clonotype. The J gene is TRBJ2-5, the V gene TRBV20-1; 10 bases fit TRBD1. After removal of 6 bases from V and 1 base from J, the junction contained 5 bases not matched to a gene. Germline CDR1 DFQATT, CDR2 SNEGSKA (reference sequence). The CDR3 spans 14 residues. The CDR3, as DNA: TGCAGTGCCACGACAGGGGGCTTCCAAGAGACCCAGTACTTC. Translating gives CSATTGGFQETQYF.

This chain joins TRBV6-2 or TRBV6-3 and TRBJ1-3; possible D gene TRBD1, 6 bases. The CDR3 loop spans 16 amino acids. V lost 4 bases, J lost 0 bases, and 13 bases lay in between. Germline values: CDR1 MNHEY, CDR2 SVGEGT. CDR3 region: CASSSLGGHSGNTIYF. CDR3 nucleotides: TGTGCCAGCAGTTCTCTAGGGGGGCACTCTGGAAACACCATATATTTT.

This clonotype was seen a handful of times. The rearrangement links TRBV18 to TRBJ2-7; D may be TRBD1 (5 bases). Trimming left V 3 bases short and J 2 bases short, with 23 bases between. Germline V gives CDR1 KGHSH, CDR2 LQKENI. The CDR3 has 18 residues. DNA for the CDR3: TGTGCCAGCTCACCGAGAGCAGGGCCGTTTCCTACAACCTACGAGCAGTACTTC. Its translation: CASSPRAGPFPTTYEQYF.

This clonotype was seen a single time. This chain links TRBV12-5 with TRBJ1-3; a possible D gene is TRBD1 (5 bases). The CDR3 totals 16 residues. V lost 6 bases and J lost 4, with 19 bases in between. The germline CDR1 and CDR2 sequences are LGHNT and FRNRAP. CDR3 loop: CASGPFPESGGNTIYF. The CDR3, as DNA: TGTGCTAGTGGCCCCTTCCCGGAGTCAGGGGGAAACACCATATATTTT.

Points on this clonotype: Germline is not matched at one junction end, which may reflect a read error. This sequence joins TRBV18 and TRBJ1-5; D is perhaps TRBD1 (6 bases). The CDR3 extends over 13 amino acids. CDR1 and CDR2 from the germline V gene are KGHSH and LQKENI. CDR3 sequence reads: CASSPDRNQPQRF. As DNA, the CDR3 is TGTGCCAGCTCACCAGACAGGAATCAGCCCCAGCGTTTT.

The V gene is TRBV11-2, the J gene TRBJ2-7; 10 bases are a match to TRBD2. The CDR3 covers 17 residues. Germline V CDR1 and CDR2: SGHAT, FQNNGV. V lost 1 base and J lost 0; bases outside the gene matches: 6. The CDR3 here is CASSLGRTSGSSYEQYF. The CDR3 nucleotides read TGTGCCAGCAGCTTAGGACGGACTAGCGGTAGCTCCTACGAGCAGTACTTC.

This clonotype has at least ten counts. This chain joins TRBV20-1 and TRBJ2-3; D might be TRBD1 (6 bases). The CDR3 loop spans 16 amino acids. The V and J ends lost 1 base and 1 base respectively, with 15 bases between them. Germline V lookup: CDR1 DFQATT, CDR2 SNEGSKA (reference sequence). CDR3 nucleotide sequence: TGCAGTGCTAGAGGGGCTGACAGGTTAGGCACAGATACGCAGTATTTT. It translates to CSARGADRLGTDTQYF.

This clonotype was seen repeatedly, ten times or more. J is TRBJ2-2 and V is TRBV6-2 or TRBV6-3, with TRBD2 identical over 10 bases. After removal of 7 bases from V and 6 bases from J, the junction contained 14 bases not matched to a gene. CDR1 MNHEY and CDR2 SVGEGT come from the germline V gene. The CDR3 totals 17 residues. The CDR3 bases are TGTGCCAGCACAAAAGCGGCTAGCGGGAGTTTCGCCGGGGAGCTGTTTTTT. It encodes CASTKAASGSFAGELFF.

A remark on this clonotype: Being one base from a much bigger clone, this may be a read error. Because the CDR3 is missing its conserved closing phenylalanine or tryptophan, this is likely a read error. V and J are TRBV28 and TRBJ2-2; TRBD2 agrees at 11 bases. Germline loops: CDR1 MDHEN, CDR2 SYDVKM. The ends lost 5 bases at V and 6 bases at J; junction bases unmatched: 5. This CDR3 is built from 15 residues. The CDR3 loop is CASSNPGLAAGELFL. The CDR3 DNA sequence: TGTGCCAGCAGTAACCCGGGACTAGCGGCCGGGGAGCTGTTTCTT.

In this sample, this clonotype turned up many times. V and J are TRBV28 and TRBJ1-5; D may be TRBD1 (5 bases). The CDR3 length is 14 residues. From germline, CDR1 is MDHEN and CDR2 SYDVKM. V lost 5 bases to trimming and J lost 2 bases, with 10 bases between them. The CDR3 reads CASSVTAGNQPQHF. CDR3 in DNA: TGTGCCAGCAGTGTGACAGCAGGCAATCAGCCCCAGCATTTT. The entire variable domain, with the rest obtained from reference TRBV28 and TRBJ1-5, is as follows: DVKVTQSSRYLVKRTGEKVFLECVQDMDHENMFWYRQDPGLGLRLIYFSYDVKMKEKGDIPEGYSVSREKKERFSLILESASTNQTSMYLCASSVTAGNQPQHFGDGTRLSIL.

A note on this clonotype: A much larger clone sits a single nucleotide away, making a read error possible. The CDR3 sequence is CASSSNREGQGEKLFF. The CDR3 nucleotides are TGTGCCAGCAGTTCAAACAGGGAAGGTCAGGGTGAAAAACTGTTTTTT. The rearrangement links TRBV6-2 or TRBV6-3 to TRBJ1-4; D may be TRBD1 (6 bases). Germline CDR1 MNHEY, CDR2 SVGEGT. The CDR3 contains 16 residues. The V end was cut by 4 bases, the J end by 7 bases, with 19 bases between.

This clonotype occurred many times. The gene calls are TRBV28 and TRBJ2-2; tentatively, D is TRBD1 (5 bases). Germline loops: CDR1 MDHEN, CDR2 SYDVKM. The V gene lost 2 bases and the J gene lost 2 bases, with 12 bases spanning the gap. CDR3 length equals 16 residues. The CDR3 nucleotides are TGTGCCAGCAGTTTAAATTCAGGGCTAAACACCGGGGAGCTGTTTTTT. It codes for CASSLNSGLNTGELFF.

On this clonotype: One junction end disagrees with the germline gene, perhaps due to a read error. The chain employs TRBV20-1 and TRBJ1-3; no clear D gene. The germline V gene encodes CDR1 DFQATT and CDR2 SNEGSKA (reference sequence). This CDR3 spans 13 amino acids. The CDR3 loop is CNARPGSGNTIYF. For the CDR3, the DNA is TGCAATGCTAGACCGGGCTCTGGAAACACCATATATTTT.

This clonotype was detected ten times or more. This chain joins TRBV7-8 and TRBJ2-1; D is ambiguous. V was cut by 1 base and J by 4 bases, with 5 bases left in between. CDR3 size: 13 residues. Germline CDR1 and CDR2: SGHVS and FQNEAQ. The DNA of the CDR3 is TGTGCCAGCAGCTTAGTTGAATACAATGAGCAGTTCTTC. Its translation is CASSLVEYNEQFF.

Ten or more counts support this clonotype. The chain combines TRBV2 with TRBJ2-2, with 13 bases fitting TRBD2. V shed 4 bases, J shed 5 bases, and the junction held 4 bases outside the gene matches. This CDR3 has 16 amino acids. CDR1 SNHLY and CDR2 FYNNEI come from the germline V gene. CDR3 nucleotide sequence: TGTGCCAGCAGTGGACTAGCGGGAGGTTGGACCGGGGAGCTGTTTTTT. It is translated as CASSGLAGGWTGELFF. Variable domain in full (rest from reference TRBV2 and TRBJ2-2): EPEVTQTPSHQVTQMGQEVILRCVPISNHLYFYWYRQILGQKVEFLVSFYNNEISEKSEIFDDQFSVERPDGSNFTLKIRSTKLEDSAMYFCASSGLAGGWTGELFFGEGSRLTVL.

Concerning this clonotype: Given a much more abundant clone one base away, this may be a read error. The chain joins TRBV11-2 to TRBJ1-1; D is unclear. V lost 6 bases to trimming and J lost 0 bases, with 8 bases between them. CDR1 is SGHAT, CDR2 FQNNGV, per germline. CDR3 length: 13 amino acids. CDR3 coding DNA: TGTGCCAGCAGGGGGAGGTTGAACACTGAAGCTTTCTTT. It codes for CASRGRLNTEAFF.

This clonotype was seen at least ten times. The chain couples TRBV5-1 to TRBJ1-1; 11 bases map to TRBD1. The ends lost 3 bases at V and 4 bases at J; junction bases unmatched: 5. The CDR3 runs 15 residues. Per germline, CDR1 SGHRS and CDR2 YFSETQ. The CDR3 spells CASSSDRGLSTEAFF. The CDR3 region has the DNA TGCGCCAGCAGCTCGGACAGGGGGCTGAGCACTGAAGCTTTCTTT.

This clonotype was detected ten times or more. The genes are TRBV28 and TRBJ2-6; D is uncertain. The CDR3 is 17 residues long. V dropped 6 bases and J dropped 0 bases, with 15 bases sitting between them. The germline gives CDR1 MDHEN, CDR2 SYDVKM. CDR3 sequence reads: CASRNQRSLSGANVLTF. The CDR3 nucleotides read TGTGCCAGCAGGAATCAGAGGTCCCTCTCTGGGGCCAACGTCCTGACTTTC.

This clonotype was seen at least ten times. The V gene is TRBV2, the J gene TRBJ2-7; possibly TRBD1 for D (6 bases). Germline values: CDR1 SNHLY, CDR2 FYNNEI. V shed 6 bases and J shed 5 bases, with 20 bases lying between them. The CDR3 spans 15 residues. CDR3 DNA sequence: TGTGCCAGCAGAGAAACTCAGGGGATCGGCAACGAGCAGTACTTC. Protein sequence: CASRETQGIGNEQYF.

V is TRBV7-9 and J is TRBJ2-2; D could derive from TRBD1 or TRBD2 (6 bases each). V lost 5 bases and J 5 bases, leaving 12 bases between the germline ends. The CDR3 has 14 amino acids. Germline-derived CDR1 and CDR2 are SEHNR and FQNEAQ (reference sequence). The CDR3 DNA follows: TGTGCCAGCAGCGAAGGGGGACTGACCGGGGAGCTGTTTTTT. It yields the protein CASSEGGLTGELFF. The full variable domain, completed using reference TRBV7-9 and TRBJ2-2, is DTGVSQNPRHKITKRGQNVTFRCDPISEHNRLYWYRQTLGQGPEFLTYFQNEAQLEKSRLLSDRFSAERPKGSFSTLEIQRTEQGDSAMYLCASSEGGLTGELFFGEGSRLTVL.

The sample holds a few counts of this clonotype. The rearrangement uses TRBV29-1 and TRBJ2-4; TRBD1 is a possible D gene (6 bases). Germline CDR1 reads SQVTM; CDR2 reads ANQGSEA. This CDR3 comprises 15 residues. With 4 bases removed from V and 7 bases from J, the gap between germline ends came to 20 bases. The DNA for the CDR3 is TGCAGCGTTGGAGTTCCAGGGGCGACCCGTAACATTCAGTACTTC. This encodes CSVGVPGATRNIQYF.

This rearrangement joins TRBV19 to TRBJ1-1; no reliable D call. This CDR3 is built from 11 residues. Germline CDR1 and CDR2: LNHDA and SQIVND (reference sequence). Trimming left V 7 bases short and J 10 bases short, with 13 bases between. CDR3 DNA sequence: TGTGCCAGTATTGGTCCTAACGGAGCTTTCTTT. Its translation: CASIGPNGAFF.

A word on this clonotype: Since a much larger clone is just one base distant, this may be a read error. This chain links TRBV6-1 with TRBJ2-3, with D perhaps matching TRBD2 (6 bases). The V gene lost 2 bases and the J gene lost 2 bases, with 8 bases spanning the gap. Germline V gives CDR1 MNHNS, CDR2 SASEGT. The CDR3 length is 14 residues. CDR3 sequence: CASSERGFTDTQYF. The CDR3, as DNA: TGTGCCAGCAGTGAACGGGGGTTCACAGATACGCAGTATTTT.

The V and J genes are TRBV10-3 and TRBJ2-7; 14 bases are a match to TRBD2. The CDR3 consists of 14 residues. The J segment lost 4 bases and the V segment lost 7 bases, leaving 3 bases of the junction unmatched. Germline CDR1 ENHRY, CDR2 SYGVKD. In DNA, the CDR3 is TGTGCCATCAAAGGGACTAGCGGGAGTTACGAGCAGTACTTC. Its translation is CAIKGTSGSYEQYF.

V usage is TRBV5-1 and J usage is TRBJ1-2, with D unresolved. CDR1 is SGHRS, CDR2 YFSETQ, per germline. The germline V and J ends were trimmed by 7 bases and 7 bases, with 14 bases remaining between them. This CDR3 is 12 amino acids long. The CDR3 here is CASGGLSGGYTF. CDR3 nucleotide sequence: TGCGCCAGCGGCGGGCTTTCGGGTGGCTACACCTTC.

In its sample, this clonotype was seen a few times. The chain is built from TRBV2 and TRBJ2-5; 9 nucleotides agree with TRBD1. The trim removed 6 bases at V and 4 bases at J, leaving 6 bases unmatched. Germline-derived CDR1 and CDR2 are SNHLY and FYNNEI. The CDR3 length is 14 residues. The CDR3 spells CASRGRQGGETQYF. Written as DNA, the CDR3 is TGTGCCAGCAGGGGCCGACAGGGGGGAGAGACCCAGTACTTC.